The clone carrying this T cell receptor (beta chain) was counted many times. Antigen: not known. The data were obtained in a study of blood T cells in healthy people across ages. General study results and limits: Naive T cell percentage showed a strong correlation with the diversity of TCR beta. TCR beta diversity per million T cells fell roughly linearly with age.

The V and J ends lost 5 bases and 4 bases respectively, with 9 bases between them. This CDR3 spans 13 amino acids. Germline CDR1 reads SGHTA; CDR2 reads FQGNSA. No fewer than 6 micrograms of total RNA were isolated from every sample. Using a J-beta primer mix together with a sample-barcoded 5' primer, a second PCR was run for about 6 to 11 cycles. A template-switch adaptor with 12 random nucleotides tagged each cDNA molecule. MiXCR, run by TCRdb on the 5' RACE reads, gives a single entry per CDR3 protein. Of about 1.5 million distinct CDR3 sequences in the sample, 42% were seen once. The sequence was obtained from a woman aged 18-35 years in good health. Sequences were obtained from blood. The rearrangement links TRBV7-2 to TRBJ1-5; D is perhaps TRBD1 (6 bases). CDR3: CASSPRGNQPQHF. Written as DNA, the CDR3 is TGTGCCAGCAGCCCCAGGGGAAATCAGCCCCAGCATTTT.